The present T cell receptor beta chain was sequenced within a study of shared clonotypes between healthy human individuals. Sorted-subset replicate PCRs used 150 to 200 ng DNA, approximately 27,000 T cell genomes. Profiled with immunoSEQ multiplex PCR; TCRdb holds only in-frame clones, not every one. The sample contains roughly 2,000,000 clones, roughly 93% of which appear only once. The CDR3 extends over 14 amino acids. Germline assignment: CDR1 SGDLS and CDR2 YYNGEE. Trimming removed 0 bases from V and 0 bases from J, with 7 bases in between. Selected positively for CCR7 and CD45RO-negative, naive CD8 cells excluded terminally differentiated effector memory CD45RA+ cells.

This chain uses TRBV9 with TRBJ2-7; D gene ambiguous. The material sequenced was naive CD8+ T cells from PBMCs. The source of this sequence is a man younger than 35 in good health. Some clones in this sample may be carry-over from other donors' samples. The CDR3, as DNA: TGTGCCAGCAGCGTAGGGCTAGTCTCCTACGAGCAGTACTTC. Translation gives CASSVGLVSYEQYF.